This T cell receptor (beta chain) was identified in a study of T cell responses to AZD1222 COVID-19 vaccine. Overall study context: Recipients boosted at about 4 weeks or about 12 weeks are pooled. Study results and limitations: Researchers report vaccine-associated CD4 TCRs spanning spike, with dominance at 160-218 and 743-854. Reports indicate that nearly half of spike-specific TCRs are directed at unmutated variant regions. The study sampled repertoires only after the peak T cell response.

Notes on this clone: Its antigen is unidentified.

The CDR3 runs to 15 residues. CDR1 and CDR2 from the germline V gene are MNHEY and SVGAGI. The V and J ends lost 6 bases and 6 bases, in that order; junction bases with no gene match: 9. TCRdb's copy holds only in-frame clones and misses some; the assay was immunoSEQ multiplex PCR. The table has roughly 150,000 clones, roughly 89% seen once; the top ten hold 5%. The V and J genes are TRBV6-5 and TRBJ2-2; 8 bases match TRBD1. The clonotype originates from an adult in good health. Source: peripheral blood, taken on day 0 of AZD1222 vaccination. This CDR3 is CASSPGGAGAGELFF. CDR3 DNA sequence: TGTGCCAGCAGCCCAGGGGGCGCCGGCGCCGGGGAGCTGTTTTTT.